The rows below give T cell receptor beta chains drawn from one sample of a study of blood T cell repertoires in COVID-19. TCRdb's table, derived via immunoSEQ multiplex PCR, lists solely in-frame clones and lacks some. The sample yields some 80,000 clones, about 85% seen once. The specimen was peripheral blood. These receptors all come from a man aged 55 to 70 with COVID-19, enrolled during active disease. The CDR3 runs from the conserved cysteine through the conserved F or W. A D gene is named only where the DNA matches it firmly. Expanded clones get a size class; other rows say once, few or many, or leave the size out.

j_gene: TRBJ2-2; v_gene: TRBV3-1/TRBV3-2; d_gene: TRBD2; abundance: -; CDR3aa: CASSQEARGAGELFF; CDR3nt: TGTGCCAGCAGCCAAGAAGCGCGGGGGGCCGGGGAGCTGTTTTTT
j_gene: TRBJ2-1; v_gene: TRBV5-1; d_gene: TRBD2; abundance: -; CDR3aa: CASSLTSGYSSYNEQFF; CDR3nt: TGCGCCAGCAGCTTAACTAGCGGATATAGCTCCTACAATGAGCAGTTCTTC
j_gene: TRBJ2-1; v_gene: TRBV27; d_gene: TRBD1; abundance: -; CDR3aa: CASSFETGGRNEQFF; CDR3nt: TGTGCCAGCAGTTTTGAGACAGGGGGAAGAAATGAGCAGTTCTTC
j_gene: TRBJ1-1; v_gene: TRBV27; d_gene: -; abundance: -; CDR3aa: CASRQKMNTEAFF; CDR3nt: TGTGCCAGCCGACAGAAGATGAACACTGAAGCTTTCTTT
j_gene: TRBJ1-4; v_gene: TRBV10-2; d_gene: TRBD1; abundance: -; CDR3aa: CASRTGANEKLFF; CDR3nt: TGCGCCAGCAGGACAGGGGCTAATGAAAAACTGTTTTTT
j_gene: TRBJ2-3; v_gene: TRBV23-1; d_gene: TRBD2; abundance: -; CDR3aa: CASPRWTSGRSGGTDTQYF; CDR3nt: TGCGCCAGCCCCCGCTGGACTAGCGGGAGGAGTGGGGGAACAGATACGCAGTATTTT
j_gene: TRBJ2-5; v_gene: TRBV29-1; d_gene: TRBD2; abundance: -; CDR3aa: CSESGGEEETQYF; CDR3nt: TGCAGCGAAAGCGGGGGGGAAGAAGAGACCCAGTACTTC
j_gene: TRBJ1-6; v_gene: TRBV18; d_gene: TRBD1; abundance: -; CDR3aa: CASSPGQGNSPLHF; CDR3nt: TGTGCCAGCTCACCAGGACAGGGTAATTCACCCCTCCACTTT
j_gene: TRBJ1-6; v_gene: TRBV2; d_gene: TRBD1; abundance: few; CDR3aa: CASRTGPNSPLHF; CDR3nt: TGTGCCAGCCGGACAGGACCTAATTCACCCCTCCACTTT
j_gene: TRBJ2-3; v_gene: TRBV9; d_gene: TRBD2; abundance: -; CDR3aa: CASSVTSGSTDTQYF; CDR3nt: TGTGCCAGCAGCGTGACTAGCGGGAGCACAGATACGCAGTATTTT
j_gene: TRBJ1-2; v_gene: TRBV6-5; d_gene: TRBD1; abundance: -; CDR3aa: CASSLDRDRDYGYTF; CDR3nt: TGTGCCAGCAGTCTAGACAGGGACCGCGACTATGGCTACACCTTC
j_gene: TRBJ1-2; v_gene: TRBV10-2; d_gene: -; abundance: -; CDR3aa: CASSADSRNGYTF; CDR3nt: TGCGCCAGCAGCGCCGACAGCCGGAATGGCTACACCTTC
j_gene: TRBJ2-3; v_gene: TRBV7-9; d_gene: -; abundance: -; CDR3aa: CASSLAELVTDTQYF; CDR3nt: TGTGCCAGCAGCTTAGCAGAACTAGTGACAGATACGCAGTATTTT
j_gene: TRBJ1-2; v_gene: TRBV24-1; d_gene: -; abundance: -; CDR3aa: CATSQAGLNYGYTF; CDR3nt: TGTGCCACCAGTCAGGCAGGGCTCAACTATGGCTACACCTTC
j_gene: TRBJ2-5; v_gene: TRBV5-1; d_gene: -; abundance: -; CDR3aa: CASSLGLTGRRETQYF; CDR3nt: TGCGCCAGCAGCTTGGGCCTGACAGGGAGGAGGGAGACCCAGTACTTC
j_gene: TRBJ2-3; v_gene: TRBV3-1/TRBV3-2; d_gene: TRBD2; abundance: -; CDR3aa: CASSQKLAGVQDTQYF; CDR3nt: TGTGCCAGCAGCCAGAAACTAGCGGGAGTTCAAGATACGCAGTATTTT
j_gene: TRBJ2-1; v_gene: TRBV6-5; d_gene: -; abundance: -; CDR3aa: CASSYLREQFF; CDR3nt: TGTGCCAGCAGTTACCTACGTGAGCAGTTCTTC
j_gene: TRBJ1-1; v_gene: TRBV18; d_gene: TRBD1; abundance: -; CDR3aa: CASSPRTGEGITF; CDR3nt: TGTGCCAGCTCACCACGGACAGGAGAGGGGATAACCTTT
j_gene: TRBJ1-5; v_gene: TRBV6-5; d_gene: -; abundance: -; CDR3aa: CAGSTDRRNQPQHF; CDR3nt: TGTGCCGGATCTACCGACAGACGCAATCAGCCCCAGCATTTT
j_gene: TRBJ2-7; v_gene: TRBV4-2; d_gene: -; abundance: -; CDR3aa: CASSQDRASFDEQYF; CDR3nt: TGTGCCAGCAGCCAAGATCGCGCTAGCTTCGACGAGCAGTACTTC
j_gene: TRBJ1-5; v_gene: TRBV6-5; d_gene: -; abundance: -; CDR3aa: CASSYVTGSNQPQHF; CDR3nt: TGTGCCAGCAGTTACGTGACTGGGAGCAATCAGCCCCAGCATTTT
j_gene: TRBJ2-1; v_gene: TRBV5-4; d_gene: TRBD2; abundance: -; CDR3aa: CASSGGGLAGTNSYNEQFF; CDR3nt: TGTGCCAGCAGCGGAGGAGGGCTAGCGGGAACCAACTCCTACAATGAGCAGTTCTTC
j_gene: TRBJ1-1; v_gene: TRBV6-5; d_gene: TRBD1; abundance: once; CDR3aa: CASSSGQGAEAFF; CDR3nt: TGTGCCAGCAGTTCCGGACAGGGGGCTGAAGCTTTCTTT
j_gene: TRBJ2-2; v_gene: TRBV4-2; d_gene: TRBD2; abundance: -; CDR3aa: CASSQEGGGLANTGELFF; CDR3nt: TGTGCCAGCAGCCAAGAGGGCGGAGGACTAGCGAACACCGGGGAGCTGTTTTTT
j_gene: TRBJ2-1; v_gene: TRBV6-6; d_gene: -; abundance: -; CDR3aa: CAIGALSEYNEQFF; CDR3nt: TGTGCCATCGGCGCACTATCGGAATACAATGAGCAGTTCTTC
j_gene: TRBJ2-3; v_gene: TRBV5-1; d_gene: TRBD2; abundance: -; CDR3aa: CASSPGTSGATDTQYF; CDR3nt: TGCGCCAGCAGCCCTGGGACTAGCGGGGCCACAGATACGCAGTATTTT
j_gene: TRBJ1-4; v_gene: TRBV5-6; d_gene: TRBD1; abundance: -; CDR3aa: CASSPGRQGGNEKLFF; CDR3nt: TGTGCCAGCAGCCCGGGACGACAGGGGGGTAATGAAAAACTGTTTTTT
j_gene: TRBJ1-6; v_gene: TRBV6-4; d_gene: TRBD1; abundance: -; CDR3aa: CASSSTGGDSPLHF; CDR3nt: TGTGCCAGCAGTTCGACAGGGGGAGATTCACCCCTCCACTTT
j_gene: TRBJ2-5; v_gene: TRBV6-2/TRBV6-3; d_gene: -; abundance: -; CDR3aa: CASSQPGQEGTQYF; CDR3nt: TGTGCCAGCAGTCAACCGGGACAAGAAGGGACCCAGTACTTC
j_gene: TRBJ2-1; v_gene: TRBV24-1; d_gene: TRBD2; abundance: -; CDR3aa: CATSDPGLAGRSSYNEQFF; CDR3nt: TGTGCCACCAGTGACCCAGGACTAGCGGGACGGAGCTCCTACAATGAGCAGTTCTTC
j_gene: TRBJ2-5; v_gene: TRBV5-1; d_gene: -; abundance: once; CDR3aa: CASTGGGPQETQYF; CDR3nt: TGCGCCAGCACTGGGGGGGGCCCACAAGAGACCCAGTACTTC
j_gene: TRBJ1-1; v_gene: TRBV5-1; d_gene: TRBD1; abundance: once; CDR3aa: CASSPRGGLTEAFF; CDR3nt: TGCGCCAGCAGCCCCCGAGGGGGCCTCACTGAAGCTTTCTTT
j_gene: TRBJ2-7; v_gene: TRBV30; d_gene: -; abundance: -; CDR3aa: CAWIPPYGTYEQYF; CDR3nt: TGTGCCTGGATCCCTCCGTATGGTACTTACGAGCAGTACTTC
j_gene: TRBJ2-3; v_gene: TRBV7-9; d_gene: TRBD1; abundance: -; CDR3aa: CASSSRDRGAADTQYF; CDR3nt: TGTGCCAGCAGCTCCCGGGACAGGGGTGCGGCAGATACGCAGTATTTT
j_gene: TRBJ2-2; v_gene: TRBV5-1; d_gene: -; abundance: -; CDR3aa: CASSFMDFPSGELFF; CDR3nt: TGCGCCAGCAGCTTTATGGACTTCCCGAGCGGGGAGCTGTTTTTT
j_gene: TRBJ2-3; v_gene: TRBV7-9; d_gene: -; abundance: -; CDR3aa: CASSLRGGVADTQYF; CDR3nt: TGTGCCAGCAGCTTACGAGGGGGGGTGGCAGATACGCAGTATTTT
j_gene: TRBJ2-7; v_gene: TRBV9; d_gene: -; abundance: -; CDR3aa: CASSVVRQGIHEQYF; CDR3nt: TGTGCCAGCAGCGTAGTAAGGCAGGGGATCCACGAGCAGTACTTC
j_gene: TRBJ2-5; v_gene: TRBV3-1/TRBV3-2; d_gene: TRBD2; abundance: few; CDR3aa: CASRSGNQETQYF; CDR3nt: TGTGCCAGCCGTAGCGGGAACCAAGAGACCCAGTACTTC
j_gene: TRBJ1-2; v_gene: TRBV29-1; d_gene: -; abundance: -; CDR3aa: CSVGDGVEGYTF; CDR3nt: TGCAGCGTTGGAGACGGGGTTGAGGGCTACACCTTC
j_gene: TRBJ2-5; v_gene: TRBV4-2; d_gene: -; abundance: -; CDR3aa: CASSQGLAGETQYF; CDR3nt: TGTGCCAGCAGCCAAGGGCTGGCGGGAGAGACCCAGTACTTC
j_gene: TRBJ1-5; v_gene: TRBV11-2; d_gene: TRBD1; abundance: -; CDR3aa: CASSVGQHQPQHF; CDR3nt: TGTGCCAGCAGCGTGGGACAGCATCAGCCCCAGCATTTT
j_gene: TRBJ1-1; v_gene: TRBV19; d_gene: -; abundance: -; CDR3aa: CASSPDRIEAFF; CDR3nt: TGTGCCAGTAGTCCCGACAGGATTGAAGCTTTCTTT
j_gene: TRBJ1-2; v_gene: TRBV28; d_gene: -; abundance: -; CDR3aa: CASSLGDTTSYGYTF; CDR3nt: TGTGCCAGCAGTTTAGGGGACACGACTTCCTATGGCTACACCTTC
j_gene: TRBJ2-7; v_gene: TRBV6-5; d_gene: -; abundance: -; CDR3aa: CASSYSAHYEQYF; CDR3nt: TGTGCCAGCAGTTACTCGGCACACTACGAGCAGTACTTC
j_gene: TRBJ2-7; v_gene: TRBV7-9; d_gene: TRBD2; abundance: few; CDR3aa: CASSKGLAGAGEQYF; CDR3nt: TGTGCCAGCAGCAAAGGACTAGCGGGGGCTGGGGAGCAGTACTTC
j_gene: TRBJ1-1; v_gene: TRBV5-1; d_gene: TRBD1; abundance: -; CDR3aa: CASSTTGVNTEAFF; CDR3nt: TGCGCCAGCAGCACGACAGGGGTGAACACTGAAGCTTTCTTT
j_gene: TRBJ2-2; v_gene: TRBV2; d_gene: TRBD1; abundance: -; CDR3aa: CASRDRAFPGELFF; CDR3nt: TGTGCCAGCCGGGACAGGGCCTTTCCCGGGGAGCTGTTTTTT
j_gene: TRBJ1-2; v_gene: TRBV7-9; d_gene: -; abundance: -; CDR3aa: CASSQNPEDYGYTF; CDR3nt: TGTGCCAGCAGCCAGAACCCGGAGGACTATGGCTACACCTTC
j_gene: TRBJ2-3; v_gene: TRBV7-9; d_gene: -; abundance: -; CDR3aa: CASNGRGAQRTDTQYF; CDR3nt: TGTGCCAGCAATGGGCGTGGGGCCCAACGCACGGATACGCAGTATTTT
j_gene: TRBJ1-5; v_gene: TRBV4-1; d_gene: -; abundance: -; CDR3aa: CASSQGHTSNQPQHF; CDR3nt: TGCGCCAGCAGCCAAGGACATACTAGCAATCAGCCCCAGCATTTT
j_gene: TRBJ2-7; v_gene: TRBV5-6; d_gene: -; abundance: -; CDR3aa: CASRFQGEQYF; CDR3nt: TGTGCCAGCAGGTTCCAGGGGGAGCAGTACTTC